A single sample is the source of the 20 T cell receptor beta chains below, sequenced in a study of PD-1 blockade in classical Hodgkin lymphoma. Every single patient, without exception, relapsed after autologous stem cell transplantation, and brentuximab vedotin exposure varied. Libraries were prepared by immunoSEQ multiplex PCR; TCRdb keeps only in-frame clonotypes and omits some of them. Among roughly 40,000 clones listed, almost 90% were seen once. The sample consisted of peripheral blood mononuclear cells (PBMCs), taken at baseline. These receptors all come from a human donor with classical Hodgkin lymphoma.

The rearrangement links TRBV19 to TRBJ1-5; D call uncertain. CDR1 LNHDA and CDR2 SQIVND come from the germline V gene (reference sequence). Trimming stripped 3 bases from V and 8 bases from J, with 11 bases between. The CDR3 spans 13 residues. The CDR3 is CASSIYSMEPQHF. CDR3 nucleotides: TGTGCCAGTAGTATCTATTCCATGGAGCCCCAGCATTTT.

The genes are TRBV5-8 and TRBJ2-3; D may be TRBD1 (5 bases). Trimming removed 2 bases from V and 2 bases from J, with 9 bases in between. There are 14 residues in the CDR3. CDR1 and CDR2 (germline): SGHTS, YDEGEE. The DNA of the CDR3 is TGTGCCAGCAGCTTCATCAGGGACACAGATACGCAGTATTTT. Translating it yields CASSFIRDTDTQYF. Full variable domain (rest looked up from reference TRBV5-8 and TRBJ2-3): EAGVTQSPTHLIKTRGQQATLRCSPISGHTSVYWYQQALGLGLQFLLWYDEGEERNRGNFPPRFSGRQFPNYSSELNVNALELEDSALYLCASSFIRDTDTQYFGPGTRLTVL.

The chain employs TRBV9 and TRBJ1-6; a weak D match, TRBD1 (5 bases). Trimming shortened V by 0 bases and J by 9 bases, and 13 bases separated the two germline ends. Germline loops: CDR1 SGDLS, CDR2 YYNGEE. The CDR3 consists of 15 residues. The DNA of the CDR3 is TGTGCCAGCAGCGTAGGGGGCGAAGGAAGTTCACCCCTCCACTTT. Protein product: CASSVGGEGSSPLHF.

This clone was detected a few times. J is TRBJ2-7 and V is TRBV9; 7 nucleotides match TRBD1. CDR1 is SGDLS and CDR2 is YYNGEE in the germline V gene. The J segment lost 6 bases and the V segment lost 4 bases, leaving 4 bases of the junction unmatched. This CDR3 contains 12 residues. The DNA of the CDR3 is TGTGCCAGCAGCCCCCAGGGGGTCGAGCAGTACTTC. It encodes CASSPQGVEQYF.

The J gene is TRBJ1-1, the V gene TRBV5-1; D is unresolved. Germline-derived CDR1 and CDR2 are SGHRS and YFSETQ. V was clipped by 2 bases and J by 1 base, with 9 bases between them. This CDR3 comprises 14 residues. The CDR3 region is CASSLDGRNTEAFF. The CDR3 nucleotides read TGCGCCAGCAGCTTAGACGGGCGGAACACTGAAGCTTTCTTT.

This chain links TRBV7-6 with TRBJ2-7; 9 positions match TRBD1. Germline values: CDR1 SGHVS, CDR2 FNYEAQ. The CDR3 is 16 amino acids. V shed 1 base and J 8 bases; nucleotides not matched to a gene: 12. This chain's CDR3 is CASSLGPGTGMIQQYF. The DNA for the CDR3 is TGTGCCAGCAGCTTAGGGCCCGGGACAGGGATGATCCAGCAGTACTTC.

The chain combines TRBV28 with TRBJ2-3; 8 bases are shared with TRBD2. The germline gives CDR1 MDHEN, CDR2 SYDVKM. The CDR3 is 15 residues long. Unmatched junction bases numbered 10, after V lost 6 bases and J lost 5 bases. Here the CDR3 DNA reads TGTGCCAGCAGCTCCGGACTAGCCCGGGGAGATACGCAGTATTTT. This codes for CASSSGLARGDTQYF.

This chain joins TRBV27 and TRBJ1-2; D gene unclear. The length of the CDR3 is 15 residues. V was trimmed by 1 base and J by 0 bases, leaving 9 bases between them. Germline CDR1 MNHEY, CDR2 SMNVEV (reference sequence). CDR3 sequence: CASSLWAAPNYGYTF. The CDR3 DNA is TGTGCCAGCAGTTTATGGGCCGCTCCTAACTATGGCTACACCTTC.

The chain employs TRBV10-3 and TRBJ1-6; tentatively, D is TRBD1 (6 bases). V was shortened by 2 bases and J by 10 bases, with 18 bases between the two germline ends. The CDR3 is 16 amino acids. Germline lookup yields CDR1 ENHRY and CDR2 SYGVKD. The CDR3 region has the DNA TGTGCCATCAGTGAGACCCAGACAGGATCGGGGTCACCCCTCCACTTT. Translation: CAISETQTGSGSPLHF.

The chain joins TRBV6-6 to TRBJ1-2; D uncertain. V was clipped by 0 bases and J by 8 bases, with 7 bases between them. The CDR3 runs to 12 residues. Looked up from germline, CDR1 is MNHNY and CDR2 is SVGAGI (reference sequence). The CDR3 nucleotides read TGTGCCAGCAGTTACTCCTCTGAGGGCTACACCTTC. Its translation is CASSYSSEGYTF.

The chain recombines TRBV18 with TRBJ2-2; D perhaps matches TRBD1 (6 bases). V gave up 3 bases and J gave up 1 base, with 9 bases separating them. This CDR3 region has 15 residues. Germline CDR1 is KGHSH and CDR2 is LQKENI. The CDR3 sequence is CASSPLGQNTGELFF. The CDR3 DNA is TGTGCCAGCTCACCCCTGGGACAGAACACCGGGGAGCTGTTTTTT.

The chain employs TRBV2 and TRBJ2-2; 10 positions match TRBD2. V dropped 3 bases and J dropped 4; count of bases not matched to a gene: 5. The CDR3 extends over 16 amino acids. Germline V gives CDR1 SNHLY, CDR2 FYNNEI. The CDR3: CASSDLAGVFTGELFF. CDR3 DNA sequence: TGTGCCAGCAGTGACCTAGCGGGAGTGTTCACCGGGGAGCTGTTTTTT.

The chain carries TRBV7-8 and TRBJ1-1; 9 nucleotides line up with TRBD1. V was pared by 4 bases and J by 6 bases, with 12 bases of the junction left unmatched. The germline gives CDR1 SGHVS, CDR2 FQNEAQ. This CDR3 comprises 16 residues. CDR3 in DNA: TGTGCCAGCAGCTCCCGGTATGACAGGGGGATTTCTGAAGCTTTCTTT. Its protein product is CASSSRYDRGISEAFF.

This sequence joins TRBV27 and TRBJ1-1; no reliable D call. CDR3 length equals 13 residues. V lost 5 bases and J lost 5, with 12 bases in between. Looked up from germline, CDR1 is MNHEY and CDR2 is SMNVEV (reference sequence). The CDR3 nucleotides are TGTGCCAGCAGTGACACCACGAAGACTGAAGCTTTCTTT. This encodes CASSDTTKTEAFF.

The chain couples TRBV16 to TRBJ1-4; weak D call: TRBD1 (5 bases). Trimming removed 0 bases at V and 7 bases at J, with 9 bases between. The CDR3 runs to 14 residues. Germline-derived CDR1 and CDR2 are KGHSY and FQNENV. The CDR3: CASSQSGRAEKLFF. The DNA of the CDR3 is TGTGCCAGCAGCCAATCGGGCAGGGCTGAAAAACTGTTTTTT.

V gene TRBV21-1 combines with J gene TRBJ2-1; the table names TRBD2, a call not compared with the DNA. TRBV21-1 is given as a pseudogene. The CDR3 runs to 17 residues. The CDR3 spells CASSLRTSGSFGNEQFF. The CDR3 bases are TGTGCCAGCAGCCTTCGGACTAGCGGGAGTTTCGGCAATGAGCAGTTCTTC.

V usage is TRBV9 and J usage is TRBJ2-5; D call uncertain. This CDR3 has 12 residues. V gave up 4 bases and J gave up 12 bases, with 16 bases separating them. The germline gives CDR1 SGDLS, CDR2 YYNGEE. CDR3: CASSPDLGYKYF. CDR3 nucleotides: TGTGCCAGCAGCCCCGATTTAGGCTACAAGTACTTC.

J is TRBJ2-7 and V is TRBV4-1; D possibly matches TRBD1 or TRBD2 (7 bases each). Deletions cut 1 base from V and 4 bases from J, with 26 bases between. Germline CDR1 reads MGHRA; CDR2 reads YSYEKL. The CDR3 covers 19 residues. This CDR3 reads CASSQVGRGSGGRGYEQYF. The CDR3 region has the DNA TGCGCCAGCAGCCAAGTCGGCAGGGGGTCAGGCGGGAGAGGTTACGAGCAGTACTTC.

V usage is TRBV7-9 and J usage is TRBJ2-3; D uncertain. The germline V gene has CDR1 SEHNR and CDR2 FQNEAQ (reference sequence). Between the trimmed V and J ends, which lost 6 bases and 0 bases, there was a span of 16 bases. The length of the CDR3 is 16 residues. The CDR3: CASRSPGRSSTDTQYF. The CDR3 DNA is TGTGCCAGCAGATCCCCGGGTAGATCTAGCACAGATACGCAGTATTTT.

V is TRBV5-4 and J is TRBJ2-3; 12 bases agree with TRBD2. The ends lost 4 bases at V and 2 bases at J; junction bases unmatched: 5. The V gene's germline CDR1 is SGHNT and CDR2 YYREEE (reference sequence). The CDR3 runs 16 residues. The CDR3 sequence is CASSLLAGGPTDTQYF. In nucleotides, the CDR3 is TGTGCCAGCAGCCTTCTAGCGGGAGGGCCCACAGATACGCAGTATTTT.